This paragraph covers one T cell receptor beta chain sequence. The data derive from a study of shared clonotypes between healthy human individuals. CDR1 and CDR2 from the germline V gene are SGDLS and YYNGEE. This CDR3 contains 14 residues. V lost 4 bases to trimming and J lost 0 bases, with 9 bases between them. CD8 cells regarded as naive lacked CD45RO, were positively chosen for CCR7, and omitted terminally differentiated effector memory CD45RA+ cells. TCRdb's copy holds only in-frame clones and misses some; the assay was immunoSEQ multiplex PCR. Of about 2,200,000 clones listed, roughly 91% are singletons.

Sequenced: naive CD8+ T cells from PBMCs. The V gene is TRBV9, the J gene TRBJ2-3; D not certain. This clonotype was obtained from a man younger than 35 in good health. Some clones in this sample may be carry-over from other donors' samples. The CDR3 coding sequence is TGTGCCAGCAGCCCCCTCGCGAGCACAGATACGCAGTATTTT. Translated, it gives CASSPLASTDTQYF.